Listed here are 20 T cell receptor beta chains from one sample, sequenced in a study of radiotherapy plus CTLA-4 blockade in lung cancer. Data came from immunoSEQ multiplex PCR; TCRdb stores just in-frame clones and leaves some out. The data show roughly 100,000 clones, with 82% seen just once and around 3.5% held by the top ten. The material sequenced was peripheral blood, taken from a patient treated with radiotherapy plus ipilimumab. These receptors originate from a human donor with non-small cell lung cancer who had a partial response to radiotherapy plus ipilimumab.

The chain joins TRBV29-1 to TRBJ2-2; tentatively, D is TRBD2 (6 bases). CDR3 length equals 14 residues. V was pared by 4 bases and J by 3 bases, with 12 bases between. Germline CDR1 and CDR2: SQVTM and ANQGSEA. The CDR3 sequence: CSVATSFDTGELFF. The CDR3 nucleotides read TGCAGCGTTGCAACTAGCTTTGACACCGGGGAGCTGTTTTTT.

This chain links TRBV9 with TRBJ1-3; D call uncertain. Per the germline V gene, CDR1 is SGDLS and CDR2 is YYNGEE. Trimming cost V 3 bases and J 3 bases, with 10 bases left between them. This CDR3 comprises 14 residues. CDR3 region: CASSGHVDGNTIYF. DNA of the CDR3: TGTGCCAGCAGCGGACATGTGGATGGAAACACCATATATTTT.

This CDR3 is CASRSGPRRYEQYF. CDR3 sequence (DNA): TGTGCCAGCAGGTCAGGGCCTAGACGCTACGAGCAGTACTTC. This sequence joins TRBV28 and TRBJ2-7, with D possibly matching TRBD1 (5 bases). CDR3 size: 14 residues. V lost 6 bases, J lost 3 bases, and 15 bases lay in between. From germline, CDR1 is MDHEN and CDR2 SYDVKM.

V is TRBV10-3 and J is TRBJ2-5, with 10 nucleotides matching TRBD2. CDR1 ENHRY and CDR2 SYGVKD come from the germline V gene. The CDR3 is 15 amino acids. The V gene end was trimmed by 4 bases and the J gene end by 1 base; junction bases not matched to a gene: 3. The CDR3 sequence is CAISGGLAAQETQYF. The CDR3 DNA sequence: TGTGCCATCAGTGGAGGACTAGCGGCCCAAGAGACCCAGTACTTC.

The chain has TRBV19 and TRBJ2-7, with D possibly TRBD2 on 6 matching bases. Between the trimmed V and J ends, which lost 3 bases and 7 bases, there was a span of 16 bases. Germline assignment: CDR1 LNHDA and CDR2 SQIVND (reference sequence). The CDR3 has 14 amino acids. CDR3 nucleotides: TGTGCCAGTAGTATGGCGGGACTCCCGAAAGAGCAGTACTTC. Its translation: CASSMAGLPKEQYF.

The V call is TRBV2, the J call TRBJ2-3, with 14 bases aligning to TRBD2. CDR1 is SNHLY and CDR2 is FYNNEI in the germline V gene. This CDR3 has 16 residues. The junction had 4 bases not matched to a gene; V was cut back by 6 bases and J by 2 bases. Written as DNA, the CDR3 is TGTGCCAGCAGCCTGACTAGCGGGAGGGTCACAGATACGCAGTATTTT. Protein sequence: CASSLTSGRVTDTQYF.

This clone occurred a few times. The chain combines TRBV7-9 with TRBJ2-5, with D possibly matching TRBD2 (6 bases). V lost 5 bases and J 7 bases, leaving 8 bases between the germline ends. Germline loops: CDR1 SEHNR, CDR2 FQNEAQ (reference sequence). The CDR3 extends over 11 amino acids. For the CDR3, the DNA is TGTGCCAGCAGCCTGGGGGGGACCCAGTACTTC. It translates to CASSLGGTQYF.

The chain couples TRBV5-1 to TRBJ2-5, with a tentative D call TRBD2 (5 bases). The CDR3 totals 13 residues. The germline V and J ends were trimmed by 4 bases and 5 bases, with 12 bases remaining between them. CDR1 and CDR2 (germline): SGHRS, YFSETQ. The CDR3 is CASSRGSGETQYF. The CDR3, as DNA: TGCGCCAGCAGCCGGGGTAGTGGCGAGACCCAGTACTTC.

The chain is built from TRBV18 and TRBJ1-5; TRBD1 matches at 7 bases. The junction had 3 bases not matched to a gene; V was cut back by 0 bases and J by 7 bases. Germline V lookup: CDR1 KGHSH, CDR2 LQKENI. The CDR3 consists of 14 residues. CDR3 sequence reads: CASSPPGGRQPQHF. CDR3 DNA sequence: TGTGCCAGCTCACCACCAGGGGGCAGGCAGCCCCAGCATTTT.

The chain has TRBV6-5 and TRBJ2-7; possible D gene TRBD1, 7 bases. Germline CDR1 is MNHEY and CDR2 is SVGAGI. Trimming stripped 5 bases from V and 6 bases from J, with 8 bases between. This CDR3 spans 11 amino acids. CDR3 residues: CASSQGGEQYF. Here the CDR3 DNA reads TGTGCCAGCAGTCAGGGGGGCGAGCAGTACTTC.

The chain links TRBV10-2 to TRBJ2-1; 7 bases agree with TRBD2. The V segment lost 4 bases and the J segment 0 bases; nucleotides outside the gene matches: 6. The CDR3 covers 16 residues. From germline, CDR1 is WSHSY and CDR2 SAAADI. The CDR3 DNA sequence: TGCGCCAGCAGTGGGCGTGGCGGGAGCTCCTACAATGAGCAGTTCTTC. Translating gives CASSGRGGSSYNEQFF.

This chain connects TRBV5-5 to TRBJ2-1, with D possibly being TRBD2 (6 bases). The V end was cut by 4 bases, the J end by 3 bases, with 14 bases between. From germline, CDR1 is SGHKS and CDR2 YYEKEE (reference sequence). This CDR3 region has 15 residues. In nucleotides, the CDR3 is TGTGCCAGCAGCCCCCTGGGAGGCCGCTACAATGAGCAGTTCTTC. Protein: CASSPLGGRYNEQFF.

This sequence joins TRBV11-2 and TRBJ1-4, with D perhaps matching TRBD1 (6 bases). Deletions cut 4 bases from V and 8 bases from J, with 26 bases between. The germline V gene encodes CDR1 SGHAT and CDR2 FQNNGV. CDR3 length: 18 amino acids. The CDR3 region is CASSSTRDRGGPREKLFF. The CDR3 DNA is TGTGCCAGCAGCTCAACCCGCGACCGGGGGGGCCCGAGGGAAAAACTGTTTTTT.

In DNA, the CDR3 is TGTGCCAGCACGAACAGTATGAACACTGAAGCTTTCTTT. This sequence encodes CASTNSMNTEAFF. The V gene is TRBV6-1, the J gene TRBJ1-1; no clear D. Germline CDR1 is MNHNS and CDR2 is SASEGT. The CDR3 extends over 13 amino acids. V shed 7 bases and J shed 0 bases, with 9 bases lying between them.

V gene TRBV5-4 combines with J gene TRBJ2-3; D call uncertain. The CDR3 contains 13 residues. Trimming pared 3 bases from V and 3 bases from J, leaving 8 bases between. The germline CDR1 and CDR2 sequences are SGHNT and YYREEE (reference sequence). In DNA form, the CDR3 reads TGTGCCAGCAGCTATTCCCAAACAGATACGCAGTATTTT. Amino acid sequence: CASSYSQTDTQYF.

The chain combines TRBV5-6 with TRBJ1-1; possible D gene TRBD1, 6 bases. Looked up from germline, CDR1 is SGHDT and CDR2 is YYEEEE. V lost 6 bases and J lost 6, with 15 bases in between. CDR3 length: 13 residues. The CDR3 region is CASTLNGGAEAFF. The DNA for the CDR3 is TGTGCCAGCACCCTTAATGGGGGCGCTGAAGCTTTCTTT. Together with reference TRBV5-6 and TRBJ1-1, the CDR3 gives the full variable domain: DAGVTQSPTHLIKTRGQQVTLRCSPKSGHDTVSWYQQALGQGPQFIFQYYEEEERQRGNFPDRFSGHQFPNYSSELNVNALLLGDSALYLCASTLNGGAEAFFGQGTRLTVV.

The CDR3 region is CATATPGQPNEQFF. The CDR3 DNA reads as TGCGCCACAGCCACCCCCGGACAGCCGAATGAGCAGTTCTTC. This sequence joins TRBV5-1 and TRBJ2-1, with D tentatively TRBD1 (6 bases). V was trimmed by 9 bases and J by 7 bases, leaving 20 bases between them. The germline gives CDR1 SGHRS, CDR2 YFSETQ. The CDR3 is 14 amino acids.

V gene TRBV21-1 combines with J gene TRBJ2-5; the table gives TRBD2 as D, unverified against the DNA. TRBJ2-7 matches the DNA end more closely, so the J call is doubtful. TRBV21-1 is annotated as a pseudogene. This CDR3 has 18 amino acids. This chain's CDR3 is CASSKKGNRTSGAYEQYF. The DNA for the CDR3 is TGTGCCAGCAGCAAAAAAGGGAACCGGACTAGCGGCGCCTACGAGCAGTACTTC.

This clone has a single count. The chain uses TRBV6-5 and TRBJ2-7, with 8 bases aligning to TRBD1. V lost 7 bases, J lost 0 bases, and 8 bases stayed unmatched. The germline CDR1 and CDR2 sequences are MNHEY and SVGAGI. The CDR3 is 15 amino acids. The DNA of the CDR3 is TGTGCCAGCATGCCGGGACAGGTCAGCTCCTACGAGCAGTACTTC. It codes for CASMPGQVSSYEQYF.

This clone was seen just once. The chain carries TRBV27 and TRBJ2-5, with TRBD2 identical over 13 bases. Germline CDR1 is MNHEY and CDR2 is SMNVEV (reference sequence). V was pared by 7 bases and J by 4 bases, with 12 bases of the junction left unmatched. The CDR3 covers 17 residues. CDR3 DNA: TGTGCCAGCACCCCAGAATATCGACTAGCGGGAGGAGAGACCCAGTACTTC. Its protein product is CASTPEYRLAGGETQYF.